A single sample gave rise to the 15 T cell receptor beta chains below, sequenced in a study of T and B cells in COVID-19 patients. BIOMED2 TRB-A/B primer pools were used in multiplex TRB PCR. Via MiXCR, TCRdb re-called the multiplex PCR reads, giving one row per CDR3 protein. The sample includes more than 9,500 distinct CDR3 sequences, approximately 29% seen only once; the top ten take around 27%. Blood genomic DNA input for TRB amplification was about 240-550 ng. Sequencing was performed on blood. The receptors come from a human donor who had recovered from COVID-19.

The CDR3 loop is CASNPGTASEQYF. CDR3 bases: TGTGCCAGCAACCCCGGGACAGCCTCCGAGCAGTACTTC. The V call is TRBV27, the J call TRBJ2-7, with 7 nucleotides matching TRBD1. Looked up from germline, CDR1 is MNHEY and CDR2 is SMNVEV (reference sequence). With 7 bases clipped from V and 6 bases from J, the junction kept 9 bases outside the gene matches. The CDR3 consists of 13 residues.

This clonotype was observed a handful of times. The chain carries TRBV6-6 and TRBJ2-1; 14 bases match TRBD2. V gave up 8 bases and J gave up 3 bases; unmatched junction bases: 15. Germline V gene lookup returns CDR1 MNHNY and CDR2 SVGAGI (reference sequence). This CDR3 is 19 amino acids long. DNA of the CDR3: TGTGCCAGCGCCTCGGGCCGGGGCGGGACTAGCGGGAGCTACAATGAGCAGTTCTTC. Translated, it gives CASASGRGGTSGSYNEQFF.

A few counts support this clonotype. This rearrangement joins TRBV5-4 to TRBJ1-2, with a weak D call TRBD1 (5 bases). The CDR3 is 15 amino acids. Deletions cut 0 bases from V and 4 bases from J, with 13 bases between. The germline V gene encodes CDR1 SGHNT and CDR2 YYREEE (reference sequence). The DNA of the CDR3 is TGTGCCAGCAGCTTGGAGCCAGGGTCCCTCTATGGCTACACCTTC. Translating gives CASSLEPGSLYGYTF.

This clonotype turned up a few times. V usage is TRBV7-2 and J usage is TRBJ2-2; 8 nucleotides line up with TRBD2. Germline lookup yields CDR1 SGHTA and CDR2 FQGNSA. This CDR3 has 15 amino acids. The V gene end was trimmed by 8 bases and the J gene end by 5 bases; junction bases not matched to a gene: 10. CDR3 sequence reads: CASPPGGAQTGELFF. The CDR3, as DNA: TGTGCCAGCCCCCCGGGGGGGGCGCAAACCGGGGAGCTGTTTTTT.

Notes on this clonotype: A clone one base away is much larger, so this may be a read error. CDR3 region: CASSIGGSGGTYEQYV. In DNA form, the CDR3 reads TGTGCCAGCAGCATAGGGGGGTCGGGAGGGACCTACGAGCAGTACGTC. The chain combines TRBV6-5 with TRBJ2-7; 8 nucleotides align to TRBD2. V lost 6 bases and J lost 2; bases outside the gene matches: 12. Germline V gene data show CDR1 as MNHEY and CDR2 as SVGAGI. The CDR3 consists of 16 residues.

The V call is TRBV6-5, the J call TRBJ2-3; 7 nucleotides agree with TRBD2. V lost 5 bases and J lost 3; bases outside the gene matches: 5. The CDR3 runs to 14 residues. The V gene's germline CDR1 is MNHEY and CDR2 SVGAGI. This CDR3 reads CASSLAVWTDTQYF. CDR3 sequence (DNA): TGTGCCAGCAGTCTAGCGGTCTGGACAGATACGCAGTATTTT.

The chain joins TRBV7-2 to TRBJ2-7; no reliable D call. The CDR3 has 13 amino acids. V was clipped by 4 bases and J by 4 bases, with 11 bases between them. In germline, CDR1 is SGHTA, CDR2 FQGNSA. CDR3 sequence: CASSSRTRYEQYV. DNA for the CDR3: TGTGCCAGCAGCTCGCGGACGAGGTACGAGCAGTACGTC.

This chain joins TRBV10-3 and TRBJ1-5; D gene ambiguous. Germline CDR1 is ENHRY and CDR2 is SYGVKD. There are 13 residues in the CDR3. V was clipped by 9 bases and J by 5 bases, with 14 bases between them. This CDR3 is CAISLEGYQPQHF. The CDR3 DNA reads as TGTGCCATTTCACTGGAGGGATATCAGCCCCAGCATTTT.

This clonotype was counted only a few times. This chain joins TRBV7-9 and TRBJ2-1, with TRBD2 matching 8 bases. Germline CDR1 reads SEHNR; CDR2 reads FQNEAQ (reference sequence). The CDR3 has 16 residues. Trimming removed 1 base from V and 15 bases from J; junction bases left unmatched: 17. CDR3 protein: CASSLGASSAGERRFF. CDR3 nucleotide sequence: TGTGCCAGCAGCTTAGGCGCCTCATCAGCGGGAGAAAGGAGGTTCTTC.

This rearrangement joins TRBV10-3 to TRBJ2-3; D gene unclear. The length of the CDR3 is 15 residues. Trimming took 0 bases from V and 2 from J, leaving 9 bases between them. Germline V CDR1 and CDR2: ENHRY, SYGVKD. The CDR3 DNA reads as TGTGCCATCAGTGAGTCAATCAGATTCACAGATACGCAGTATTTT. Protein product: CAISESIRFTDTQYF.

This clonotype is categorized as medium-sized. The chain couples TRBV29-1 to TRBJ2-3; TRBD2 matches at 11 bases. Trimming cost V 7 bases and J 4 bases; bases outside gene matches: 16. Germline CDR1 reads SQVTM; CDR2 reads ANQGSEA. The CDR3 sequence is 17 residues long. CDR3 protein: CSGRLAGNAHLADTQYF. The CDR3 DNA follows: TGCAGCGGGAGACTAGCGGGAAATGCCCACTTAGCAGATACGCAGTATTTT.

In this sample, this clonotype turned up a few times. The chain uses TRBV30 and TRBJ2-4, with TRBD2 as a possible D gene (6 bases). The CDR3 runs to 15 residues. Germline V gene lookup returns CDR1 GTSNPN and CDR2 SVGIG (reference sequence). V was trimmed by 0 bases and J by 2 bases, leaving 11 bases between them. This chain's CDR3 is CAWSVLRETKNIQYF. In nucleotides, the CDR3 is TGTGCCTGGAGTGTACTCCGGGAGACCAAAAACATTCAGTACTTC.

V usage is TRBV7-2 and J usage is TRBJ2-1; 10 nucleotides line up with TRBD2. Unmatched junction bases numbered 10, after V lost 1 base and J lost 13 bases. The CDR3 length is 15 residues. Germline-derived CDR1 and CDR2 are SGHTA and FQGNSA. CDR3 loop: CASSLGKLAGALQFF. The CDR3 bases are TGTGCCAGCAGCTTAGGCAAGCTAGCGGGAGCCCTCCAGTTCTTC. The variable domain in full, completed from reference TRBV7-2 and TRBJ2-1, reads GAGVSQSPSNKVTEKGKDVELRCDPISGHTALYWYRQSLGQGLEFLIYFQGNSAPDKSGLPSDRFSAERTGGSVSTLTIQRTQQEDSAVYLCASSLGKLAGALQFFGPGTRLTVL.

This clonotype was recorded at least ten times. The rearrangement joins TRBV19 to TRBJ2-4, with TRBD2 as a possible D gene (6 bases). The CDR3 consists of 14 residues. V was shortened by 5 bases and J by 6 bases, with 14 bases between the two germline ends. CDR1 LNHDA and CDR2 SQIVND come from the germline V gene (reference sequence). The CDR3 spells CASSSAGSGNIQYF. The CDR3 DNA reads as TGTGCCAGTAGTTCTGCGGGGTCGGGAAACATTCAGTACTTC.

This clonotype is medium-sized (0.01 to 0.1%) in the sample. The rearrangement joins TRBV19 to TRBJ2-2; 8 positions agree with TRBD2. CDR3 length equals 14 residues. The germline gives CDR1 LNHDA, CDR2 SQIVND (reference sequence). V trimming: 3 bases; J trimming: 6 bases; junction bases outside the gene matches: 3. CDR3 coding DNA: TGTGCCAGTAGTATCAGCGGGGGCTCCGGGGAGCTGTTTTTT. Translation: CASSISGGSGELFF.